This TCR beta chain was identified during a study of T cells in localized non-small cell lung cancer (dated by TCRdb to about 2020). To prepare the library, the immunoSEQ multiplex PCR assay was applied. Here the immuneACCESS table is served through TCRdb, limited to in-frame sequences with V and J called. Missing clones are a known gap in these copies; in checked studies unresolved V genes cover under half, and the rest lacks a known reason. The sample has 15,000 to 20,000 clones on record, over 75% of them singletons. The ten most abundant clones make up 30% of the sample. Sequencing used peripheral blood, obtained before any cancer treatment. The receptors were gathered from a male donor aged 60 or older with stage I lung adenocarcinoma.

For the CDR3, the DNA is TGCGCCAGCAGTCGAGGGGGCTTAGAGACCCAGTACTTC. It specifies CASSRGGLETQYF. The chain links TRBV10-1 to TRBJ2-5, with 7 positions matching TRBD1. The germline gives CDR1 WNHNN, CDR2 SYGVQD (reference sequence). There are 13 residues in the CDR3. V lost 5 bases, J lost 4 bases, and 4 bases stayed unmatched.